This T cell receptor beta chain derives from a study of shared clonotypes between healthy human individuals (dated by TCRdb to 2020 to 2021). For context, the study as a whole: Three men and a couple of women, aged 18 to 49 years, made up the cohort. For each donor, CD4 naive and CD4 memory were each given three plates, CD8 naive was given two plates, and CD8 memory was given one plate. To estimate repertoire size and how much clonotype sharing occurs between individuals, the study deeply sequenced the blood TCR repertoires of 4 to 6 healthy adults. To increase sequencing depth and limit assay-specific biases, TCR repertoire library preparation and sequencing were carried out by different laboratories using diverse techniques. Each donor's leukapheresis produced roughly between roughly 0.94 and 9.5 billion PBMCs. Results and caveats for the whole study, not just this receptor: Because the study included a small number of donors, the genetic and exposure-history diversity represented was limited. Based on pairwise subsampling, the degree of clonotype sharing among donors was expected to be affected by sequencing depth. Naive subsets generally had larger estimated clonotype richness than memory subsets. Even with the large sequencing depth, rarefaction of the sorted-subset datasets indicated that sequencing was incomplete. Higher generation probabilities were observed for clonotypes shared by all four sorted-subset donors than for non-shared clonotypes. Sampling was limited to blood, and TCR repertoires in tissue likely differ from TCR repertoires in blood. Sharing across several donors was observed for around 4.8% of naive CD4, 3.5% of naive CD8, 2% to 2.5% of memory CD4, and roughly 0.4% of memory CD8 clonotypes.

TCR CDR3 regions were amplified from genomic DNA by multiplex PCR using the deep immunoSEQ assay. For each cell subset, the extracted genomic DNA was distributed evenly across all wells of several immunoSEQ 96-well plates, and each plate served as one replicate. For sorted subsets, around 0.2 ug genomic DNA, equal to about 30,000 T cell genomes, was loaded into each replicate PCR. Purified libraries were measured with a Qubit 3.0 fluorometer, size-checked on a Bioanalyzer 2100, and measured again with the KAPA Library Quantification kit. Each immunoSEQ 96-well plate was sequenced on its own single-read 150-cycle Illumina NextSeq 550 flow cell. The authors' pipeline ran thus. The immunoSEQ output contained only junctional sequences without quality scores, so filtering could not match that applied to full-length reads. Sequences were annotated with PyIR, a Python wrapper for IgBLAST v1.9, and V/J genes and CDR3 were assigned using IMGT germline references. Reads were filtered out if the reads had weak V/J assignments (E-value above 1e-6), no CDR3, stop codons, out-of-frame junctions, or ambiguous translated residues. V3J clonotypes were defined as sequences sharing an identical inferred V gene, J gene, and CDR3 amino acid sequence. The percentage overlap between two repertoires was calculated by dividing the number of shared unique clonotypes by the size of the smaller repertoire. RTK rarefaction, the Chao1 estimator, and Recon v2.1 estimates of unobserved clonotypes were used to assess repertoire richness. Generation probabilities for all TCRbeta clonotypes obtained by the gDNA method from a handful of donors were computed using OLGA. TCRdb took this table from immuneACCESS and kept in-frame rearrangements with V and J called. Such tables lack part of the clones; where checked against another copy, unresolved V genes explain under half of the gap, and the rest is unexplained. D and trimming come from the DNA, and the V and J calls and clone size come from that table. Recorded for this sample are some 790,000 clones; approximately 77% of them occurred a single time. The ten biggest clones cover around 1.7% of the sample.

The germline V gene gives CDR1 as SGHVS and CDR2 as FQNEAQ. V lost 3 bases and J lost 1 base, and the count of bases not matched to a germline gene is 12. The cysteine opens and the phenylalanine closes a CDR3 of 18 amino acids. The sequence is cut down to CDR3 DNA, 54 bases in frame from base 1. Donors were healthy HIV-negative adults with no recently reported acute infections or vaccinations. Only Caucasian adults living in Nashville, Tennessee, USA were represented among the donors. Magnetic negative selection was used to enrich CD4+ T cells, after which naive cells were positively selected on CD45RA and the negative fraction became the memory subset. Blood was collected by leukapheresis, and PBMCs were isolated by Ficoll-Histopaque density gradient centrifugation and then cryopreserved in liquid nitrogen vapor phase. Purity and quantity of every magnetically sorted T cell population were checked by analytical flow cytometry. Genomic DNA was isolated from every sorted fraction and measured by UV absorbance on a Nanodrop 2000c.

As concerns this clone: There is no known antigen for this receptor. No base quality information exists; no much larger clone differs at one position.

Input material: memory CD4+ T cells sorted from blood. Explained via the paper, the cell subset or site label denotes: CD45RA-negative fraction. This TCR derives from a woman aged 25 to 45 in good health. The rearranged chain carries TRBV7-8 and TRBJ2-5, with TRBD2 matching 9 junction bases. This receptor carries the CDR3 CASSFRGGLAGFQETQYF. The bases read TGTGCCAGCAGCTTTCGGGGTGGGCTAGCGGGATTCCAAGAGACCCAGTACTTC.